This entry lists 3 T cell receptor beta chains sequenced from one sample in a study of shared clonotypes between healthy human individuals. TCRdb's table, derived via immunoSEQ multiplex PCR, lists solely in-frame clones and lacks some. The table lists about 2.1 million clones, 90% to 95% of them singletons. CD45RO negativity and positive selection for CCR7 defined naive CD8 cells, a population that excluded terminally differentiated effector memory CD45RA+ cells. Sequencing input: naive CD8+ T cells from PBMCs. The receptors originated from a man younger than 35 in good health. Some clones in this sample may be carry-over from other donors' samples.

This chain joins TRBV7-9 and TRBJ2-1; 10 bases line up with TRBD2. The CDR3 totals 14 residues. V gave up 6 bases and J gave up 5 bases; unmatched junction bases: 4. CDR1 SEHNR and CDR2 FQNEAQ come from the germline V gene (reference sequence). CDR3 sequence: CASSTSGTDNEQFF. The CDR3 DNA reads TGTGCCAGCAGTACTAGCGGGACCGACAATGAGCAGTTCTTC.

The CDR3 reads CASSIPPGLAGPSYNEQFF. The CDR3 DNA is TGTGCCAGCAGCATACCACCGGGACTAGCGGGGCCCTCCTACAATGAGCAGTTCTTC. The chain uses TRBV7-9 and TRBJ2-1; 13 nucleotides line up with TRBD2. This CDR3 is 19 amino acids long. Trimming cost V 5 bases and J 0 bases; bases outside gene matches: 10. Looked up from germline, CDR1 is SEHNR and CDR2 is FQNEAQ (reference sequence).

This clone occurred once. The J gene is TRBJ1-2, the V gene TRBV5-1; D remains ambiguous. Germline CDR1 reads SGHRS; CDR2 reads YFSETQ. Deletions cut 0 bases from V and 0 bases from J, with 12 bases between. The CDR3 sequence is 16 residues long. The DNA of the CDR3 is TGCGCCAGCAGCTTGGCCCGGGCAGAGACTAACTATGGCTACACCTTC. It codes for CASSLARAETNYGYTF.